The clone carrying this T cell receptor (beta chain) has a handful of counts. Its antigen remains unidentified. There are 11 residues in the CDR3. V lost 4 bases to trimming and J lost 8 bases, with 10 bases between them. Germline values: CDR1 SGHTS, CDR2 YDEGEE. This specimen belongs to a study of cytomegalovirus exposure and HLA in healthy donors. Study-level background: Of several hundred genotyped donors, 70% to 85% clustered with self-reported Caucasian donors. General study findings and limits: A later analysis appeared to link common viral pathogens to several of the most significant clusters. Being indistinguishable, some V segments were excluded, TRBV6-2 and TRBV6-3 among them. The authors reported that TCR beta sequences could predict HLA-A and HLA-B alleles. These predictions were accurate for most subjects in the first cohort.

The PCR used 60 Vbeta and 13 Jbeta primers. TCRdb keeps only in-frame clones here, not all; method: immunoSEQ multiplex PCR. The sample contains around 150,000 clones, approximately 71% of which appear only once. This TCR was recovered from a man aged 25-45 years in good health and CMV-seropositive. Sequencing used PBMCs. The J gene is TRBJ2-7, the V gene TRBV5-8; D is unresolved. Written as DNA, the CDR3 is TGTGCCAGCAGCACCGACACTCAGCAGTACTTC. This codes for CASSTDTQQYF.